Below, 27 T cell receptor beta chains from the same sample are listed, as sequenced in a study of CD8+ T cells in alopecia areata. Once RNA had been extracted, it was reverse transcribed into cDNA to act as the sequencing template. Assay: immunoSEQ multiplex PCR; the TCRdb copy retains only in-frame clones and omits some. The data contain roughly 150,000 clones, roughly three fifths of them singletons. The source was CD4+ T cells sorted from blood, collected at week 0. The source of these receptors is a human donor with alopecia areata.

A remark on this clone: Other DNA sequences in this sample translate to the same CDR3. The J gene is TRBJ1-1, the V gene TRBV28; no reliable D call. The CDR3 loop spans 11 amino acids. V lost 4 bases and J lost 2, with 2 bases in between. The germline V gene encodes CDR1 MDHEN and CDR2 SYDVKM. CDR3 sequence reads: CASSSNTEAFF. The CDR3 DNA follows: TGTGCCAGCAGTTCAAACACTGAAGCTTTCTTT.

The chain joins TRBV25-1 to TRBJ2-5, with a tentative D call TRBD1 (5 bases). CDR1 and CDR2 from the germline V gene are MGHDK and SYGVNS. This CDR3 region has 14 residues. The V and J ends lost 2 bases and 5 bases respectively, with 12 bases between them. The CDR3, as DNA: TGTGCCAGCAGTGAACCAGGGAAGAGGGAGACCCAGTACTTC. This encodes CASSEPGKRETQYF.

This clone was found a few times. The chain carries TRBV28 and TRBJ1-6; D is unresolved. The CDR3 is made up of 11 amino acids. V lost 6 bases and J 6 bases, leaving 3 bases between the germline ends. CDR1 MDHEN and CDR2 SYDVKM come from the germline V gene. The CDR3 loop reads CASRSNSPLHF. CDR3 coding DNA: TGTGCCAGCAGGTCTAATTCACCCCTCCACTTT.

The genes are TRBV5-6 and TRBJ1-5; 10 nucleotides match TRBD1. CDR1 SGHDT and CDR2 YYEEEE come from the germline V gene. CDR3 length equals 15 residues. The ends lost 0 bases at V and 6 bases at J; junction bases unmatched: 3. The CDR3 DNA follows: TGTGCCAGCAGCTTGGGAAGGACAGGGGGTCAGCCCCAGCATTTT. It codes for CASSLGRTGGQPQHF.

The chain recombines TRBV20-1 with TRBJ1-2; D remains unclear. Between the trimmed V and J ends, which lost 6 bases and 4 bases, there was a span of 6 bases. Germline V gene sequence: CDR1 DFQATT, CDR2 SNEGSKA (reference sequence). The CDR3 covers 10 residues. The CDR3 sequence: CSAEVYGYTF. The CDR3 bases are TGCAGTGCAGAGGTCTATGGCTACACCTTC.

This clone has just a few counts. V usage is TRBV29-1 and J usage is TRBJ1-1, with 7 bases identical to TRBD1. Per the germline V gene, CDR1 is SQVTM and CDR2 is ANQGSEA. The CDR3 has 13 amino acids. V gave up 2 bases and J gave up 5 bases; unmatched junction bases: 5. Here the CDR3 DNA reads TGCAGCGTTGAACAGGGGGTCGGGACTGAAGCTTTCTTT. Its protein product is CSVEQGVGTEAFF.

Written as DNA, the CDR3 is TGTGCCAGCGGTCCCCGAAGAGGGGAGCTGTTTTTT. It encodes CASGPRRGELFF. The J gene is TRBJ2-2, the V gene TRBV6-5, with unresolved D. V was cut by 8 bases and J by 8 bases, with 12 bases left in between. The length of the CDR3 is 12 residues. Germline V gene data show CDR1 as MNHEY and CDR2 as SVGAGI.

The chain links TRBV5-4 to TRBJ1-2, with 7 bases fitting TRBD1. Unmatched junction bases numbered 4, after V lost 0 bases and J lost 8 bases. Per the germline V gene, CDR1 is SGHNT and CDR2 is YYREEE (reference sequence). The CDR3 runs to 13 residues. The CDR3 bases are TGTGCCAGCAGCTTGGCGGGACAGCTGGGCTACACCTTC. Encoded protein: CASSLAGQLGYTF.

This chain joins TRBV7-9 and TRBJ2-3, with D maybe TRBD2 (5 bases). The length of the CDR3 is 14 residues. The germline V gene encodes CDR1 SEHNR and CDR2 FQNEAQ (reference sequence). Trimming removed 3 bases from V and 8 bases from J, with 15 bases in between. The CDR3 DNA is TGTGCCAGCAGCTTCGGGGATACAGATACTACGCAGTATTTT. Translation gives CASSFGDTDTTQYF.

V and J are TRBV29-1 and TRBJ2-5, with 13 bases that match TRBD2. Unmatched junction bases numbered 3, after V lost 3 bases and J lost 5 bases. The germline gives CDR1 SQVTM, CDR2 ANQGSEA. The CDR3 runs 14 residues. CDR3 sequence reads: CSVDRTSGGETQYF. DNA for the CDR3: TGCAGCGTTGATCGGACTAGCGGGGGTGAGACCCAGTACTTC.

CDR3 bases: TGTGCCAGCAGTTACTCAAATTCACCCCTCCACTTT. Translated, it gives CASSYSNSPLHF. The genes are TRBV6-5 and TRBJ1-6; D gene unclear. Germline V gene sequence: CDR1 MNHEY, CDR2 SVGAGI. The ends were cut back, 0 bases at V and 7 bases at J, with 1 base in the middle. The CDR3 totals 12 residues.

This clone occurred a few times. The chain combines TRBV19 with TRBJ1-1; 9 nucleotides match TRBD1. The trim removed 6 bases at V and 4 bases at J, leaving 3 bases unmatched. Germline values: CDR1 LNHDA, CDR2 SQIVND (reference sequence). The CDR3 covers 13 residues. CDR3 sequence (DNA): TGTGCCAGTAGGGGACAGGGAGGCACTGAAGCTTTCTTT. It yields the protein CASRGQGGTEAFF.

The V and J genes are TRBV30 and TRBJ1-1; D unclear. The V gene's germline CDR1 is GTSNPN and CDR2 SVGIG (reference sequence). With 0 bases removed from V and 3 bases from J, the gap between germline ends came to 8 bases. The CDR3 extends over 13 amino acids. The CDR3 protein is CAWSVSPDTEAFF. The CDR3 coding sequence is TGTGCCTGGAGTGTATCACCGGACACTGAAGCTTTCTTT.

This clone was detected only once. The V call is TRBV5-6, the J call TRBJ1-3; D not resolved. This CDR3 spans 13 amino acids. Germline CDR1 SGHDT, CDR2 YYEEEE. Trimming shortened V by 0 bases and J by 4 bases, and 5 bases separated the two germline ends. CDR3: CASSLVGGNTIYF. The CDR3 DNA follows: TGTGCCAGCAGCTTGGTCGGAGGAAACACCATATATTTT.

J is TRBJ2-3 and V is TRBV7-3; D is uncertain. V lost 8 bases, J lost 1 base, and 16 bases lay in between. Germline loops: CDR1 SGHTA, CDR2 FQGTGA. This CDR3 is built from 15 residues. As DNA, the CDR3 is TGTGCCAGCTCGGAGAGCACCAGTCGCACAGATACGCAGTATTTT. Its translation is CASSESTSRTDTQYF. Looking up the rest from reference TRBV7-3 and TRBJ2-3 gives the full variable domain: GAGVSQTPSNKVTEKGKYVELRCDPISGHTALYWYRQSLGQGPEFLIYFQGTGAADDSGLPNDRFFAVRPEGSVSTLKIQRTERGDSAVYLCASSESTSRTDTQYFGPGTRLTVL.

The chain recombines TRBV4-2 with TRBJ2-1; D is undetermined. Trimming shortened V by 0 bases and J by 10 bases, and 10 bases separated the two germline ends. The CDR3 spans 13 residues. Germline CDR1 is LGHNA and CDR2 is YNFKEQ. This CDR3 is CASSQERSLEQFF. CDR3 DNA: TGTGCCAGCAGCCAAGAGAGGTCTTTAGAGCAGTTCTTC.

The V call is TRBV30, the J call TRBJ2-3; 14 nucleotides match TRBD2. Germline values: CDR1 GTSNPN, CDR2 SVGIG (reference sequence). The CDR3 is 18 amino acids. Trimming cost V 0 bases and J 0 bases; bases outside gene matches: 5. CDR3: CAWSVGLAGGRSTDTQYF. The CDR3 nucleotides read TGTGCCTGGAGTGTAGGACTAGCGGGGGGTCGTAGCACAGATACGCAGTATTTT.

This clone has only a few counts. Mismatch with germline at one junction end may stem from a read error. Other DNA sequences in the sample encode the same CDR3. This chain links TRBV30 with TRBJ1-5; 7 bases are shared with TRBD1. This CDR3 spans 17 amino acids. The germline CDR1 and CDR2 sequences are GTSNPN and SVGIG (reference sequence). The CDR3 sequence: CAWSVGRGKGSNQPQHF. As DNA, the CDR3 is TGCGCCTGGAGTGTAGGCAGGGGGAAAGGTAGCAATCAGCCCCAGCATTTT.

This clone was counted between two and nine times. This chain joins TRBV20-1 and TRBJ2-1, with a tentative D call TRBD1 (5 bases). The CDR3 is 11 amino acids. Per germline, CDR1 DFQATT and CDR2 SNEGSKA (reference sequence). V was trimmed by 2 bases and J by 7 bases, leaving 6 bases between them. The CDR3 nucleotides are TGCAGTGCTAGAAAGGGGAATGAGCAGTTCTTC. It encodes CSARKGNEQFF.

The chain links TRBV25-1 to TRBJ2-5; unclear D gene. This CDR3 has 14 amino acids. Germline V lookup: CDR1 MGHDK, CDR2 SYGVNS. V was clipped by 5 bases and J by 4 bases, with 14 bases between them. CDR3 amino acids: CASSPPPLAETQYF. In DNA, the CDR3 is TGTGCCAGCAGTCCGCCCCCCCTTGCAGAGACCCAGTACTTC.

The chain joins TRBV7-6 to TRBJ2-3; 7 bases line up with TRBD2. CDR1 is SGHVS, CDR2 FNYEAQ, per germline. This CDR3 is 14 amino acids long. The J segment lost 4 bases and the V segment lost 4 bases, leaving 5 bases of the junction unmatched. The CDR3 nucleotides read TGTGCCAGCAGCTCGCGACGGGAGGCAGATACGCAGTATTTT. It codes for CASSSRREADTQYF.

CDR3 DNA: TGTGCCAGCAGCATGGACAGGGTTGGGGCCAACGTCCTGACTTTC. This gives the protein CASSMDRVGANVLTF. The rearrangement uses TRBV5-4 and TRBJ2-6, with 8 bases lining up with TRBD1. The CDR3 extends over 15 amino acids. Germline trimming cut 4 bases from V and 3 bases from J; bases unmatched to any gene: 3. The germline V gene encodes CDR1 SGHNT and CDR2 YYREEE (reference sequence). Combining the CDR3 with reference TRBV5-4 and TRBJ2-6 gives the whole variable domain ETGVTQSPTHLIKTRGQQVTLRCSSQSGHNTVSWYQQALGQGPQFIFQYYREEENGRGNFPPRFSGLQFPNYSSELNVNALELDDSALYLCASSMDRVGANVLTFGAGSRLTVL.

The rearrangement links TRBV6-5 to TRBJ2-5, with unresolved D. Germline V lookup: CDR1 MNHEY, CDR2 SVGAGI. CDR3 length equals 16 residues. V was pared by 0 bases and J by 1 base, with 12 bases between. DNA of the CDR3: TGTGCCAGCAGTTACTCGCGGCGACATAGCCAAGAGACCCAGTACTTC. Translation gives CASSYSRRHSQETQYF.

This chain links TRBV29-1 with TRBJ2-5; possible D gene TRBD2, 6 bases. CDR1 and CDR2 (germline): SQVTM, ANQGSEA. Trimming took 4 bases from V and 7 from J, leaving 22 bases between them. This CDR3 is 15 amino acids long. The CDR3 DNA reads TGCAGCGTTGGTTTAATGGGACTGAGTGATTGGACCCAGTACTTC. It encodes CSVGLMGLSDWTQYF.

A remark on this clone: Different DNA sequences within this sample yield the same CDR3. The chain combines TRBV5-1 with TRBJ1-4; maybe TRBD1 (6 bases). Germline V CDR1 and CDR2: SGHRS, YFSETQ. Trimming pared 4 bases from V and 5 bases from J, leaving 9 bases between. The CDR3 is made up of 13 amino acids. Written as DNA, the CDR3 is TGCGCCAGCAGCCCAGGACAGAATGAAAAACTGTTTTTT. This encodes CASSPGQNEKLFF.

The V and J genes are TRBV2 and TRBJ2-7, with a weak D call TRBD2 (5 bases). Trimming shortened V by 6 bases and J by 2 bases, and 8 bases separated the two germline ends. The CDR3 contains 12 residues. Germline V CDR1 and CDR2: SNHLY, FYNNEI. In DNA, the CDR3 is TGTGCCAGCAGGGCCGGGACCTACGAGCAGTACTTC. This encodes CASRAGTYEQYF.

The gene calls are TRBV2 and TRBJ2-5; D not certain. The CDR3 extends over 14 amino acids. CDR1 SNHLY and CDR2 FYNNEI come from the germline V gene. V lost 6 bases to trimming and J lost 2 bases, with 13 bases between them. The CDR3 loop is CASRMDRYQETQYF. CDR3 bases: TGTGCCAGCAGAATGGACCGATATCAAGAGACCCAGTACTTC.